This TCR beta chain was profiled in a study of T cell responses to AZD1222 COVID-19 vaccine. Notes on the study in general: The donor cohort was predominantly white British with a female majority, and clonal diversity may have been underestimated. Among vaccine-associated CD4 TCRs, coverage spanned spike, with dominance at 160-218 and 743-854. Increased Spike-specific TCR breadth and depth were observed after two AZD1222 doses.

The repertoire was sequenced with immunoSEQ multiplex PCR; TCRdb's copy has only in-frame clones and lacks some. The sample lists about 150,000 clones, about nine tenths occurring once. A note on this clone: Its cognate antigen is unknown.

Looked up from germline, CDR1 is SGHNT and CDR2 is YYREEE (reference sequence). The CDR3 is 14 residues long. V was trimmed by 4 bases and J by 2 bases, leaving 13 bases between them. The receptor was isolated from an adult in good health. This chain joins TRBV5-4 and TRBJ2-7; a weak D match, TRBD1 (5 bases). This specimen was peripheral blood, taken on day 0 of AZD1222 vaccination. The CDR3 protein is CASSPATRAYEQYF. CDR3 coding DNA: TGTGCCAGCAGCCCCGCGACCAGGGCCTACGAGCAGTACTTC.